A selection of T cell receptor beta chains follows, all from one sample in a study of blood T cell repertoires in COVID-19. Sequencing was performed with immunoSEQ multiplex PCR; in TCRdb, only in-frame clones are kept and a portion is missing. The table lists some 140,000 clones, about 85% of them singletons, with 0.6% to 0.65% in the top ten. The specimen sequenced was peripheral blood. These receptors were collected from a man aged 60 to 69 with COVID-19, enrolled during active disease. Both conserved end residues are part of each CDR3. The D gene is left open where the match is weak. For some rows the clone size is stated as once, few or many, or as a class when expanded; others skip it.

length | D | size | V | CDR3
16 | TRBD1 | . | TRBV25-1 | CASSDRQGGIGEKLFF
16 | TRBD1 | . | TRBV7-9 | CASSLARGQGGNTIYF
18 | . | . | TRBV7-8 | CASSASRVSPGSGNTIYF
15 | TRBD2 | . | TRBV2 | CASCFLAGARGELFF
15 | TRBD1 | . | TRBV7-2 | CASSPQGTVREKLFF
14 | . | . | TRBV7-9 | CASSLGTGAVGYTF
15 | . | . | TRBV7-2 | CASRFGGSGANVLTF
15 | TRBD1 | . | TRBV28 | CASSGTGRSYNEQFF
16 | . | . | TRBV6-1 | CASSERSQGDNQPQHF
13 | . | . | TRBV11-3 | CASSFWSGETQYF
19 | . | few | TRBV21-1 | CASSKNPTPGLGRTDTQYF
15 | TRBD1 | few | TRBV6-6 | CASIKQGIPNQPQHF
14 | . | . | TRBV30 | CAWQTTSNTGELFF
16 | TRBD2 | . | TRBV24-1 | CATSDSGLALTDTQYF
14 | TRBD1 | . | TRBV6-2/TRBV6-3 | CASSKQGMNTEAFF
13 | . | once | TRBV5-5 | CASSLAANYGYTF
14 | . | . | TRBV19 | CASSIRDIYQPQHF
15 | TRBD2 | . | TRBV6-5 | CASSHRGLAGNEQFF
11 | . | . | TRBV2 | CASSLQVEQYF
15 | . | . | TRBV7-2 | CASSLGGLGSYEQYF
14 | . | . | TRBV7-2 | CASSPAQVSTEAFF
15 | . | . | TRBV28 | CASSLLVQGSSEQYF
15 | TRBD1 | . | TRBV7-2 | CASSPPGQPNEKLFF
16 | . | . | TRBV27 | CASSIQGAHSNYGYTF
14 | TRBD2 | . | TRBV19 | CASSMAGTSNTQYF
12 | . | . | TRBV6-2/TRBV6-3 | CASSTANYGYTF
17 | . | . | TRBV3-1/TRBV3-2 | CASSQDLSRGHTDTQYF
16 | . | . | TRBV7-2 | CASSLALLQGNAEQYF
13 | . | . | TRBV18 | CASSPGGNTEAFF
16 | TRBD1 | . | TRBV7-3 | CASSLGRQGPYTEAFF
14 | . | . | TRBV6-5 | CASSYRTEKETQYF
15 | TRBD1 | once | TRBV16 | CASSPGQGMAQPQHF
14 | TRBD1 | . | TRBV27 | CASSSDRGLNEQYF
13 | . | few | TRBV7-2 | CASSNRPGQPQHF
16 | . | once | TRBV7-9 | CASADGIGFSNQPQHF
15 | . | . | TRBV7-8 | CASSQIMVGSAEAFF
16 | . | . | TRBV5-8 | CASSLQLGGSGTEAFF
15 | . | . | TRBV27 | CASRSSGRSNTEAFF
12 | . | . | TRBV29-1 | CSFEVYQETQYF
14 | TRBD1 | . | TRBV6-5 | CASRGDTGDTEAFF
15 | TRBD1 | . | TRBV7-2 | CASSSPGQGAYGYTF
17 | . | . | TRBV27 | CASSRTYGGLSGNTIYF
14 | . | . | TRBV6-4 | CASSAERQSTEAFF
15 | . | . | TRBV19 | CASQSAGSSNYGYTF
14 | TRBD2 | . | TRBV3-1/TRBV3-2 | CASSPGGYQETQYF
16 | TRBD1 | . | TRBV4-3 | CASSQDRQGGYYGYTF